This T cell receptor (beta chain) was recorded in a study of identical twins. Template switching supplied a universal primer site; unique molecular identifiers were carried on the cDNA. TCRdb analysed the 5' RACE reads with MiXCR anew, one entry per CDR3 protein. Seen here are 200,000 to 300,000 distinct CDR3 sequences, roughly a tenth observed once, and the top ten hold approximately 11%. This clonotype occurred many times. The CDR3 is 13 amino acids. V lost 5 bases, J lost 6 bases, and 13 bases lay in between. CDR1 is SGHAT and CDR2 is FQNNGV in the germline V gene. The sequence was collected from a man between 45 and 60 years old in good health. The sample consisted of memory T cells sorted from blood. V usage is TRBV11-2 and J usage is TRBJ1-1; D gene uncertain. CDR3 in amino acids: CASSPQQEAEAFF. The CDR3 DNA sequence: TGTGCCAGCAGCCCCCAGCAGGAGGCTGAAGCTTTCTTT.